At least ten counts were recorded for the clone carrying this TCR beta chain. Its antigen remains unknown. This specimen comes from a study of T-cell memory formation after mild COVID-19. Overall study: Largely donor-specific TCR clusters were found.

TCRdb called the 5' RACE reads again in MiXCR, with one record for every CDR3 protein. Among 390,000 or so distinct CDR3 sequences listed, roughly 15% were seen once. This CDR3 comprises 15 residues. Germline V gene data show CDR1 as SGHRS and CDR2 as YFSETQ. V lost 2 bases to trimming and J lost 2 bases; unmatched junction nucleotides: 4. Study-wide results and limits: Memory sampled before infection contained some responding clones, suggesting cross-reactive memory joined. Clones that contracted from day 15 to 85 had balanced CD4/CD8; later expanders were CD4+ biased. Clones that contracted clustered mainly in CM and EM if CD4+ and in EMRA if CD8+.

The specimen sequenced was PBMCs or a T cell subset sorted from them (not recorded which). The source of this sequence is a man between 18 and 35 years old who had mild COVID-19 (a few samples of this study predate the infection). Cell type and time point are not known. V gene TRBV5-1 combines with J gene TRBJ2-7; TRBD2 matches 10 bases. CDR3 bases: TGCGCCAGCAGCTTTTCTAGCGGGGGACCCTACGAGCAGTACTTC. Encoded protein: CASSFSSGGPYEQYF.